Listed below are T cell receptor beta chains from one sample, sequenced in a study of T cell repertoires in cytomegalovirus infection. Their antigens remain unidentified. TCRdb itself ran the reads through MiXCR, one entry per CDR3 protein. The data show some 940,000 distinct CDR3 sequences, about a third seen once. The sample consisted of cultured CD8+ T cells from PBMCs, taken from culture after CMV antigen stimulation. Every receptor here comes from a human donor in good health (CMV status not recorded). Some clones in this sample may be carry-over from other donors' samples. CDR3s include the opening cysteine and the closing phenylalanine or tryptophan. D genes are given only for firm matches. Where a row states a size, it is once, few, many or the class of an expanded clone; other rows omit it.

d_call | clone_size | cdr3_length | v_call | cdr3_aa
. | few | 18 | TRBV12-3/TRBV12-4 | CASSFLTENMASGNTIYF
. | many | 15 | TRBV7-2 | CASSLDARAAYEQYF
. | . | 13 | TRBV7-6 | CASSTRGLYEAFF
TRBD1 | few | 19 | TRBV28 | CASSYMSIPNGQGADTQYF
. | few | 12 | TRBV6-1 | CASTRGDQPQHF
TRBD1 | few | 15 | TRBV29-1 | CSAPLRDRGKDGYTF
TRBD1 | . | 14 | TRBV4-1 | CASSQVGQLETQYF
TRBD1 | . | 15 | TRBV5-8 | CASSVRDRFPYEQYF
. | few | 15 | TRBV14 | CASRERGSSYNEQFF
. | . | 16 | TRBV5-5 | CASSSPRKDPNYGYTF
TRBD1 | many | 18 | TRBV7-2 | CASSLRTGIPPPGNTIYF
. | . | 14 | TRBV3-1 | CASSTLRQAWEQYF
. | . | 12 | TRBV6-2/TRBV6-3 | CASRRGGHEQFF
TRBD2 | few | 16 | TRBV7-9 | CASSYSGGSSTDTQYF
TRBD2 | . | 14 | TRBV6-2/TRBV6-3 | CVSTQSAGVHEQFF
. | . | 14 | TRBV12-3/TRBV12-4 | CASTWAVPNQPQHF
. | few | 14 | TRBV6-2/TRBV6-3 | CASSLFLNTGELFF
. | . | 16 | TRBV3-1 | CASSQEFGGRNQPQHF
. | . | 15 | TRBV7-8 | CASSPEGRGHQPQHF
. | . | 14 | TRBV6-1 | CASSPGERDQPQHF
. | few | 20 | TRBV9 | CASSFGKGIWRAESYNEQFF
. | few | 15 | TRBV7-9 | CASSLLQGTNNEQFF
TRBD1 | . | 15 | TRBV6-8 | CASSSGQGTHQPQHF
. | . | 16 | TRBV2 | CASSEEARGASYGYTF
. | . | 15 | TRBV10-3 | CAISNSEEANYGYTF
TRBD2 | . | 16 | TRBV5-1 | CASSLGSSGVYNEQFF
. | . | 15 | TRBV19 | CASSIAAGHTDTQYF
. | . | 14 | TRBV20-1 | CSAKDLGGDTEAFF
TRBD1 | few | 16 | TRBV27 | CASSLSLGGADKAIYF
. | . | 12 | TRBV10-3 | CAISGPQETQYF
TRBD1 | . | 14 | TRBV27 | CASSFGETGYGYTF
TRBD2 | . | 18 | TRBV12-3/TRBV12-4 | CASSPHRLSGGAGETQYF
TRBD1 | . | 18 | TRBV7-9 | CASSFPATGEAGTGELFF
. | . | 16 | TRBV6-6 | CASSLDRISTYNEQFF
. | few | 15 | TRBV7-6 | CASSLLSDTNSPLHF
TRBD2 | . | 17 | TRBV4-1 | CASSQVTSGGPTYEQYF
. | few | 12 | TRBV12-3/TRBV12-4 | CRGRVGNQPQHF
. | . | 13 | TRBV29-1 | CSVEEGRGNEQFF
. | many | 12 | TRBV12-3/TRBV12-4 | CAILSGANVLTF
TRBD2 | many | 16 | TRBV5-4 | CASSPGGSGAYNEQFF
. | few | 14 | TRBV7-2 | CASSRFSTGQPQHF
. | few | 17 | TRBV12-3/TRBV12-4 | CASSLSGAFRRGGELFF
TRBD1 | once | 12 | TRBV5-1 | CASTQGQGGYTF
. | . | 15 | TRBV5-4 | CASSSPDRGNTEAFF
. | . | 15 | TRBV4-1 | CASSQGGGVNTEAFF
. | once | 14 | TRBV6-4 | CASSDLGYNSPLHF
TRBD1 | . | 15 | TRBV7-6 | CASSFPGQGTETQYF
. | . | 15 | TRBV20-1 | CSARIAFSYNSPLHF
. | . | 15 | TRBV15 | CATSKGPGSYNEQFF
TRBD1 | . | 19 | TRBV6-5 | CASSSGYPGDSYLLGSAFF
TRBD2 | many | 15 | TRBV7-2 | CASSSLAGVADTQYF